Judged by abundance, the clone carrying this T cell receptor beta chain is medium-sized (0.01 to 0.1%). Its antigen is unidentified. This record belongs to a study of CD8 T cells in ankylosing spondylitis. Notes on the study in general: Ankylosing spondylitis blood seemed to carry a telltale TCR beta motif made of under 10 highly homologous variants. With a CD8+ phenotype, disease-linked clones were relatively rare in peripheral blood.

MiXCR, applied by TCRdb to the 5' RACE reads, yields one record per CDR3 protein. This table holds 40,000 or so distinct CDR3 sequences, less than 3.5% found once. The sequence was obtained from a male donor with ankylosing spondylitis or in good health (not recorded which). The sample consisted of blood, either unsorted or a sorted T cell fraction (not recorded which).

In DNA form, the CDR3 reads TGTGCCAGCAGCGCTAGCACAGATACGCAGTATTTT. Its protein product is CASSASTDTQYF. This chain links TRBV9 with TRBJ2-3; D is uncertain. The CDR3 covers 12 residues. From germline, CDR1 is SGDLS and CDR2 YYNGEE. V was trimmed by 3 bases and J by 0 bases, leaving 2 bases between them.